The clone carrying this T cell receptor beta chain was found a few times. Antigen: not known. Mismatch with germline at one junction end may stem from a read error. This sample was included in a study of response to subunit inactivated influenza vaccine. Study conclusions and caveats: Authors suggested seasonal influenza vaccinations each recruit few new T cells.

From the RT-PCR reads, TCRdb called clonotypes with MiXCR, one entry per CDR3 protein. The sample shows about 570,000 distinct CDR3 sequences, approximately 10% of them seen only once. Germline CDR1 reads DFQATT; CDR2 reads SNEGSKA (reference sequence). The CDR3 is made up of 12 amino acids. These same records also appear under a second study, on T cells expressing NK-cell markers. Turning to that study: With UMIs, 5'RACE template switching was used to make TCR beta cDNA.

The TCR was taken from a man aged 50-60 years who received an inactivated influenza vaccine. The sequencing here drew on PBMCs from blood, taken on the day of vaccination. J is TRBJ2-1 and V is TRBV20-1; D is undetermined. CDR3 in amino acids: CSAGERRNEQFF. As DNA, the CDR3 is TGCAGTGCTGGAGAAAGAAGGAATGAGCAGTTCTTC.